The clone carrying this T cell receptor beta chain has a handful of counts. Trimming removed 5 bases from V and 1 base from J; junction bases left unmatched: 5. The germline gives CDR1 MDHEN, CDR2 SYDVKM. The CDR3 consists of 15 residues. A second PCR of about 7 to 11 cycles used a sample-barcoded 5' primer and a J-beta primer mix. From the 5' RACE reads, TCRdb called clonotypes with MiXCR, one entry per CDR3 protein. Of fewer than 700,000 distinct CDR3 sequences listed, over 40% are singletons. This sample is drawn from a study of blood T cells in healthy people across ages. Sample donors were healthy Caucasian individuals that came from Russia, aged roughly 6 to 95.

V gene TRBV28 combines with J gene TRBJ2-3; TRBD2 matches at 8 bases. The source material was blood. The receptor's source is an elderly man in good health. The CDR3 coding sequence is TGTGCCAGCAGTCAACCTAGCGGGCGCACAGATACGCAGTATTTT. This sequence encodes CASSQPSGRTDTQYF.